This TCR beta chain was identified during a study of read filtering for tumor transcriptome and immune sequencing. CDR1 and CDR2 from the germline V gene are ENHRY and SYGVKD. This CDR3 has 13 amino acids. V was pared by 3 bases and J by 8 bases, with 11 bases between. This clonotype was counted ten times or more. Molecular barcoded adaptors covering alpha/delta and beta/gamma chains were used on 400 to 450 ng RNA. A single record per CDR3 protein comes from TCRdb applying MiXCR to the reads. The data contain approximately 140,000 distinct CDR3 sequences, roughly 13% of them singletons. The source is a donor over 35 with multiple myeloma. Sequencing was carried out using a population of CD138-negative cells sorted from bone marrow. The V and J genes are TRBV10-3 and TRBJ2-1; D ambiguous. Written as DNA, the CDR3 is TGTGCCATCAGTGACCGACCATTCGATGAGCAGTTCTTC. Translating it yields CAISDRPFDEQFF.